This T cell receptor beta chain comes out of a study of tumor-infiltrating lymphocytes in oesophageal squamous cell carcinoma. V shed 5 bases, J shed 7 bases, and the junction held 5 bases outside the gene matches. This CDR3 comprises 15 residues. MiXCR, run by TCRdb on the PCR reads, gives a single entry per CDR3 protein. The sample yields approximately 15,000 distinct CDR3 sequences, roughly 55% seen once. This receptor was obtained from a male donor with esophageal squamous cell carcinoma. The rearrangement links TRBV7-1 to TRBJ2-1, with 13 bases fitting TRBD2. TRBV7-1 is known as an ORF, though its function is uncertain. The sequencing sample was made of esophageal tumor tissue. CDR3 in DNA: TGTGCCAGCAGCGAACTAGCGGGAGGGCTGAATGAGCAGTTCTTC. Amino acid sequence: CASSELAGGLNEQFF.